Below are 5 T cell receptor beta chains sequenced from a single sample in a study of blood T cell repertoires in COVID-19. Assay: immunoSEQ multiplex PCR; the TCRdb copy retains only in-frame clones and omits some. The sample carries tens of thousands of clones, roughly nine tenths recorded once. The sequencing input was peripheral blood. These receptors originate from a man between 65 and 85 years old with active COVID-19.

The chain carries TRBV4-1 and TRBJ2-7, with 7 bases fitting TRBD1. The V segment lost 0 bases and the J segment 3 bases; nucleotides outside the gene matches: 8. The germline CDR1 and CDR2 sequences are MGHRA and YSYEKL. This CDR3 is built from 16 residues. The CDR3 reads CASSQDRDSSRYEQYF. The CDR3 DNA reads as TGCGCCAGCAGCCAAGATCGGGACAGCTCCCGCTACGAGCAGTACTTC.

CDR3 sequence: CASSRQGGEQFF. Written as DNA, the CDR3 is TGTGCCAGCAGCAGACAGGGTGGTGAGCAGTTCTTC. This rearrangement joins TRBV11-3 to TRBJ2-1; TRBD1 agrees at 7 bases. J was trimmed by 9 bases and V by 5 bases; bases with no gene match: 4. The CDR3 extends over 12 amino acids. Looked up from germline, CDR1 is SGHNT and CDR2 is YENEEA. The variable domain in full, with the rest retrieved from reference TRBV11-3 and TRBJ2-1, is EAGVVQSPRYKIIEKKQPVAFWCNPISGHNTLYWYLQNLGQGPELLIRYENEEAVDDSQLPKDRFSAERLKGVDSTLKIQPAELGDSAVYLCASSRQGGEQFFGPGTRLTVL.

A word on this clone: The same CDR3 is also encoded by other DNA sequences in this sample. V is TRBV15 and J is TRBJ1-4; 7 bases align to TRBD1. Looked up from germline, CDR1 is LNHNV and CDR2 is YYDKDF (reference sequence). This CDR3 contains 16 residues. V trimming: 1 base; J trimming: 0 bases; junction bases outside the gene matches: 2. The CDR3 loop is CATSRVTGATNEKLFF. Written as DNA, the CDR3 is TGTGCCACCAGCAGAGTCACAGGGGCAACTAATGAAAAACTGTTTTTT.

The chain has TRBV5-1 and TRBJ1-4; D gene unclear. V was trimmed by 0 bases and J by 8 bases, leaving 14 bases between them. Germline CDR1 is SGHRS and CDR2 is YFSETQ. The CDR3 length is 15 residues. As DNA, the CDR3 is TGCGCCAGCAGCTTGGAGGGTCAAGGGAGCGAAAAACTGTTTTTT. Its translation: CASSLEGQGSEKLFF. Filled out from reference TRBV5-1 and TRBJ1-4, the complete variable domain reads KAGVTQTPRYLIKTRGQQVTLSCSPISGHRSVSWYQQTPGQGLQFLFEYFSETQRNKGNFPGRFSGRQFSNSRSEMNVSTLELGDSALYLCASSLEGQGSEKLFFGSGTQLSVL.

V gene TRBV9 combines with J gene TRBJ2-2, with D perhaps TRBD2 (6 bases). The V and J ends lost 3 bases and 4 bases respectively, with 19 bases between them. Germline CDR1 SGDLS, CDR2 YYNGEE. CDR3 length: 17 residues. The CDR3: CASSGTGGEAATGELFF. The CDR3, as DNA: TGTGCCAGCAGCGGTACAGGCGGGGAGGCTGCCACCGGGGAGCTGTTTTTT.